The source of this T cell receptor (beta chain) is a study of T cells in Graves' hyperthyroidism and ophthalmopathy. Trimming removed 5 bases at V and 5 bases at J, with 13 bases between. From germline, CDR1 is SGHAT and CDR2 FQNNGV. There are 13 residues in the CDR3. Diagnostic assessment was based on clinical symptoms, serum thyroxine and TRAb, thyroid ultrasound and orbital computed tomography. Fresh peripheral blood, around 9.3 ml of it, supplied the PBMCs. At least ten counts were recorded for this clonotype. Antigen: not known. TCR beta CDR3 regions were amplified from RNA transcripts. The HTBI primer set was used in a first-round RT-PCR of the TCR CDR3. MiXCR, applied by TCRdb to the multiplex PCR reads, yields one record per CDR3 protein. The repertoire holds under 400,000 distinct CDR3 sequences, with 15% to 20% as singletons. General study findings and limits: Model predictions of ophthalmopathy came a median around 6.5 months before onset.

The chain has TRBV11-2 and TRBJ2-7; possible D gene TRBD2, 5 bases. The material sequenced was blood. The source of this sequence is a woman aged 40 to 55 with Graves' ophthalmopathy. The CDR3 bases are TGTGCCAGCAGCCTCCCCGGGGTTGACGAGCAGTACTTC. Encoded protein: CASSLPGVDEQYF.